The clone carrying this T cell receptor beta chain came up many times. Its cognate antigen is unknown. TCRdb processed the 5' RACE reads anew with MiXCR; each CDR3 protein has one entry. The data hold more than 45,000 distinct CDR3 sequences, with 4% to 5.5% observed a single time. This entry is derived from a study of neurological immune-mediated disorders. Study results and caveats: The absence of any CDR3 amino acid sequence shared by expanded clones across subjects suggests that repertoires were private in all groups.

The sequence came from a man in his forties or fifties with multiple sclerosis. Material for sequencing was PBMCs.

The CDR3 here is CSASISTDTQYF. In DNA form, the CDR3 reads TGCAGTGCCTCGATAAGCACAGATACGCAGTATTTT. The chain employs TRBV20-1 and TRBJ2-3; D gene ambiguous. The CDR3 has 12 residues. The germline gives CDR1 DFQATT, CDR2 SNEGSKA (reference sequence). V shed 6 bases and J shed 0 bases, with 7 bases lying between them.